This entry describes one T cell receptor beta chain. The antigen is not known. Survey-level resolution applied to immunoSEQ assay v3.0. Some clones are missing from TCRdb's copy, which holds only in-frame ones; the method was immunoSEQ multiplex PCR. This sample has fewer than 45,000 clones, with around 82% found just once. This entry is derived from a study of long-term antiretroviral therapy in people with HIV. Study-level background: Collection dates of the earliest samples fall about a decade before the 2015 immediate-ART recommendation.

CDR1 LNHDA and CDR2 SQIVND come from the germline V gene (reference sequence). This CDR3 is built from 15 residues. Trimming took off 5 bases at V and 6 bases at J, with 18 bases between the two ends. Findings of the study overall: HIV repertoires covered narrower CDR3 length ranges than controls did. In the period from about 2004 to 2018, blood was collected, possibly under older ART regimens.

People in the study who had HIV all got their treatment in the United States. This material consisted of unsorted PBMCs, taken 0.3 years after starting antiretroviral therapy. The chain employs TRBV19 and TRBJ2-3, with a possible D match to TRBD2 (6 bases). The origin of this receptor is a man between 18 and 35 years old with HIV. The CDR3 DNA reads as TGTGCCAGTAGTTACAAACTAGCAAATAGGGATACGCAGTATTTT. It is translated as CASSYKLANRDTQYF.